These 4 T cell receptor beta chains share one sample of origin, sequenced in a study of control samples from healthy donors and cancer patients. Generated by immunoSEQ multiplex PCR, the TCRdb table keeps only in-frame clones and is missing some. The data show approximately 82,000 clones, around 87% seen once. The specimen was blood. Receptors originate from a man aged 45 to 65 in good health.

The gene calls are TRBV4-2 and TRBJ2-2; 11 nucleotides line up with TRBD2. Germline V gene lookup returns CDR1 LGHNA and CDR2 YNFKEQ. This CDR3 region has 20 residues. V was clipped by 3 bases and J by 0 bases; unmatched bases: 12. This CDR3 is CASSHILAGGSTANTGELFF. Written as DNA, the CDR3 is TGTGCCAGCAGCCACATCCTAGCGGGAGGATCCACCGCGAACACCGGGGAGCTGTTTTTT.

V gene TRBV9 combines with J gene TRBJ2-5; 9 bases agree with TRBD2. V shed 0 bases and J 3 bases; nucleotides not matched to a gene: 9. Germline V gene lookup returns CDR1 SGDLS and CDR2 YYNGEE. The CDR3 loop spans 17 amino acids. CDR3 nucleotide sequence: TGTGCCAGCAGCGTAGGCCTAGCGGGATATCGGGAAGAGACCCAGTACTTC. Amino acids: CASSVGLAGYREETQYF.

The chain joins TRBV2 to TRBJ2-7, with 7 bases matching TRBD1. From germline, CDR1 is SNHLY and CDR2 FYNNEI. This CDR3 contains 13 residues. J gave up 6 bases and V 6 bases, and 8 bases lay outside the gene matches. CDR3 loop: CASSTTGYGEQYF. The CDR3, as DNA: TGTGCCAGCAGCACGACAGGGTACGGCGAGCAGTACTTC.

The chain is built from TRBV6-2 or TRBV6-3 and TRBJ2-7, with a weak D call TRBD1 (6 bases). V was pared by 6 bases and J by 2 bases, with 14 bases between. Germline V gene lookup returns CDR1 MNHEY and CDR2 SVGEGT. The CDR3 covers 14 residues. CDR3 bases: TGTGCCAGCAGCCTGCTAGGGGGACCCTACGAGCAGTACGTC. As protein: CASSLLGGPYEQYV.